This TCR beta chain was sequenced during a study of blood T cell repertoires in COVID-19. Study summary: From T cells, B-cell-depleted T cells, or PBMCs came the material, which was cDNA or gDNA.

Study processing details: From reference gene primer amplification, estimates of nucleated cell counts were derived. Libraries were prepared by immunoSEQ multiplex PCR; TCRdb keeps only in-frame clonotypes and omits some of them. The DNA gave D and trimming, while V, J and clone size come from that table. The sample yields 130,000 or so clones, 82% seen once. With 6 bases clipped from V and 3 bases from J, the junction kept 3 bases outside the gene matches. The length of the CDR3 is 13 residues. V gene TRBV12-3 or TRBV12-4 combines with J gene TRBJ1-1; 8 bases align to TRBD1. The TCR sequence derives from a woman between 65 and 79 years old with acute or convalescent COVID-19. The specimen was peripheral blood. The DNA of the CDR3 is TGTGCCAGCAGCCTACAGGGGGACACTGAAGCTTTCTTT. It codes for CASSLQGDTEAFF.